This T cell receptor beta chain was identified during a study of immune heterogeneity within non-small cell lung tumors. This clonotype was recorded a few times. Its antigen is undetermined. It was with 32 V and 13 J primers that multiplex PCR amplified TCR beta CDR3. Each CDR3 protein gets one entry after TCRdb re-called the multiplex PCR reads with MiXCR. Of over 2,500 distinct CDR3 sequences in the sample, 45% were seen once. The length of the CDR3 is 15 residues. V was pared by 2 bases and J by 2 bases, with 14 bases between. The V gene's germline CDR1 is DFQATT and CDR2 SNEGSKA (reference sequence). Bulk tumor genomic DNA (around 600 ng per sample) served as template. Several spatially distant biopsies were obtained per primary tumor intraoperatively. With untreated, newly diagnosed non-small cell lung cancer, the patients went on to undergo curative surgery. Regarding the study as a whole: For local T-cell clonality, the correlation with local tumor mutational burden was moderate but significant (R around 0.35).

The TCR was taken from a woman aged 60-75 years with non-small cell lung cancer. The sequenced sample consisted of lung tumor tissue. The chain recombines TRBV20-1 with TRBJ2-3; no clear D gene. The CDR3: CSARYEMWVTDTQYF. The CDR3 region has the DNA TGCAGTGCTAGATATGAAATGTGGGTCACAGATACGCAGTATTTT.